This passage covers 16 T cell receptor beta chains from one sample sequenced in a study of shared clonotypes between healthy human individuals. Method: immunoSEQ multiplex PCR; TCRdb's copy keeps in-frame clones and lacks some. The sample lists about 2 million clones, 95% occurring once. What was sequenced was naive CD4+ T cells sorted from blood. Stated subset: CD45RA+ positively selected. The receptors originated from a man aged 18-30 years in good health.

The chain joins TRBV9 to TRBJ2-1; D might be TRBD1 (6 bases). This CDR3 is built from 16 residues. V was trimmed by 3 bases and J by 4 bases, leaving 17 bases between them. Germline V gives CDR1 SGDLS, CDR2 YYNGEE. The CDR3 DNA reads TGTGCCAGCAGCGGTGGGGGCGCCGAATCTTACAATGAGCAGTTCTTC. Translation: CASSGGGAESYNEQFF.

The chain links TRBV7-2 to TRBJ2-1; 9 positions agree with TRBD2. V lost 6 bases and J lost 15; bases outside the gene matches: 12. The CDR3 contains 13 residues. Germline V gene lookup returns CDR1 SGHTA and CDR2 FQGNSA. CDR3 nucleotides: TGTGCCAGCAGTTCGGGGACTAGCCGTCGCATGTTCTTC. Its protein product is CASSSGTSRRMFF.

The chain employs TRBV4-1 and TRBJ2-5; TRBD2 aligns across 12 bases. V was pared by 1 base and J by 1 base, with 4 bases of the junction left unmatched. The CDR3 sequence is 17 residues long. The germline CDR1 and CDR2 sequences are MGHRA and YSYEKL. DNA of the CDR3: TGCGCCAGCAGCCAAGCCCTAGCGGGAGGGCCCCAAGAGACCCAGTACTTC. This translates into CASSQALAGGPQETQYF.

This rearrangement joins TRBV30 to TRBJ1-6, with 7 nucleotides matching TRBD1. Germline CDR1 and CDR2: GTSNPN and SVGIG (reference sequence). Unmatched junction bases numbered 10, after V lost 4 bases and J lost 10 bases. The CDR3 extends over 14 amino acids. CDR3 in amino acids: CAWKVGQRFSPLHF. As DNA, the CDR3 is TGTGCCTGGAAGGTGGGACAGAGGTTCTCACCCCTCCACTTT.

This clone appeared a few times. This CDR3 is also generated by other DNA sequences in the sample. This chain links TRBV2 with TRBJ1-4; D gene unclear. Germline V CDR1 and CDR2: SNHLY, FYNNEI. This CDR3 is 13 amino acids long. With 4 bases removed from V and 4 bases from J, the gap between germline ends came to 7 bases. The DNA for the CDR3 is TGTGCCAGCAGTGTAGAACGTAATGAAAAACTGTTTTTT. Protein: CASSVERNEKLFF. Filled out from reference TRBV2 and TRBJ1-4, the complete variable domain reads EPEVTQTPSHQVTQMGQEVILRCVPISNHLYFYWYRQILGQKVEFLVSFYNNEISEKSEIFDDQFSVERPDGSNFTLKIRSTKLEDSAMYFCASSVERNEKLFFGSGTQLSVL.

The count of this clone is one. The genes are TRBV5-4 and TRBJ1-2; D is possibly TRBD1 (5 bases). The CDR3 loop spans 14 amino acids. CDR1 is SGHNT, CDR2 YYREEE, per germline (reference sequence). V was shortened by 6 bases and J by 4 bases, with 16 bases between the two germline ends. This CDR3 reads CASTPQGRTYGYTF. CDR3 nucleotide sequence: TGTGCCAGCACCCCCCAGGGCCGGACCTATGGCTACACCTTC.

The V call is TRBV5-4, the J call TRBJ2-5; D is ambiguous. The CDR3 covers 15 residues. V was pared by 3 bases and J by 5 bases, with 17 bases between. CDR1 is SGHNT and CDR2 is YYREEE in the germline V gene (reference sequence). CDR3 sequence (DNA): TGTGCCAGCAGCTCCCCCTTAGGTCGAGACGAGACCCAGTACTTC. Amino acid sequence: CASSSPLGRDETQYF.

This sequence joins TRBV5-6 and TRBJ2-7; 12 bases line up with TRBD2. The CDR3 covers 15 residues. CDR1 and CDR2 from the germline V gene are SGHDT and YYEEEE. Losses at the gene ends were 5 bases for V and 3 bases for J; bases not matched to a gene: 6. The CDR3: CASRTSGSRSYEQYF. The CDR3 DNA reads as TGTGCCAGCAGGACTAGCGGGAGCAGGAGCTACGAGCAGTACTTC.

The J gene is TRBJ1-1, the V gene TRBV18, with TRBD1 matching over 8 bases. Unmatched junction bases numbered 5, after V lost 0 bases and J lost 5 bases. Per germline, CDR1 KGHSH and CDR2 LQKENI. CDR3 length: 15 residues. The DNA for the CDR3 is TGTGCCAGCTCACCACCGACAGGGGAGGGGACTGAAGCTTTCTTT. It codes for CASSPPTGEGTEAFF.

Points on this clone: This same CDR3 is encoded by further DNA sequences in the sample. This chain connects TRBV6-1 to TRBJ1-2; D gene unclear. CDR3 size: 12 residues. Germline assignment: CDR1 MNHNS and CDR2 SASEGT. V was trimmed by 3 bases and J by 8 bases, leaving 10 bases between them. DNA of the CDR3: TGTGCCAGCAGTGAGTTGGGGTACGGCTACACCTTC. This translates into CASSELGYGYTF.

The rearrangement joins TRBV7-8 to TRBJ2-5; D is unresolved. From germline, CDR1 is SGHVS and CDR2 FQNEAQ. Trimming stripped 5 bases from V and 3 bases from J, with 10 bases between. The CDR3 has 13 amino acids. CDR3 amino acids: CASSAFSKETQYF. The CDR3 DNA reads TGTGCCAGCAGCGCATTCTCTAAAGAGACCCAGTACTTC.

Worth noting for this clone: The sample carries other DNA sequences with the same CDR3. The chain combines TRBV18 with TRBJ1-1; D possibly corresponds to TRBD1 (6 bases). CDR3 size: 14 residues. Trimming removed 3 bases from V and 4 bases from J, with 12 bases in between. Germline V gene sequence: CDR1 KGHSH, CDR2 LQKENI. CDR3 amino acids: CASSPQGTGTEAFF. As DNA, the CDR3 is TGTGCCAGCTCACCCCAGGGGACGGGCACTGAAGCTTTCTTT.

The V gene is TRBV5-1, the J gene TRBJ1-4; D unclear. Trimming left V 0 bases short and J 3 bases short, with 9 bases between. This CDR3 region has 15 residues. From germline, CDR1 is SGHRS and CDR2 YFSETQ. CDR3 in DNA: TGCGCCAGCAGCTTGGTCTCTGGGGCTAATGAAAAACTGTTTTTT. It specifies CASSLVSGANEKLFF. Based on the CDR3 plus reference TRBV5-1 and TRBJ1-4, the full variable domain is KAGVTQTPRYLIKTRGQQVTLSCSPISGHRSVSWYQQTPGQGLQFLFEYFSETQRNKGNFPGRFSGRQFSNSRSEMNVSTLELGDSALYLCASSLVSGANEKLFFGSGTQLSVL.

The DNA of the CDR3 is TGTGCCAGCAGATTCCCCGGAGGCGGGGAGCTGTTTTTT. Protein: CASRFPGGGELFF. V is TRBV28 and J is TRBJ2-2; D is possibly TRBD2 (5 bases). CDR1 and CDR2 (germline): MDHEN, SYDVKM. Trimming pared 6 bases from V and 7 bases from J, leaving 12 bases between. This CDR3 contains 13 residues. Full variable domain (remainder filled in from reference TRBV28 and TRBJ2-2): DVKVTQSSRYLVKRTGEKVFLECVQDMDHENMFWYRQDPGLGLRLIYFSYDVKMKEKGDIPEGYSVSREKKERFSLILESASTNQTSMYLCASRFPGGGELFFGEGSRLTVL.

The chain links TRBV10-1 to TRBJ2-7, with 10 positions matching TRBD1. V lost 7 bases to trimming and J lost 6 bases; unmatched junction nucleotides: 9. CDR3 length: 14 amino acids. CDR1 is WNHNN and CDR2 is SYGVQD in the germline V gene (reference sequence). CDR3 in DNA: TGCGCCAGCATGTGGGGACAGGGGTTTGTCGAGCAGTACTTC. Protein sequence: CASMWGQGFVEQYF.

The chain links TRBV6-5 to TRBJ2-5; D is unclear. Between the trimmed V and J ends, which lost 6 bases and 0 bases, there was a span of 8 bases. Per the germline V gene, CDR1 is MNHEY and CDR2 is SVGAGI. CDR3 size: 13 residues. CDR3 nucleotides: TGTGCCAGCAGCGGACGGTACCAAGAGACCCAGTACTTC. It is translated as CASSGRYQETQYF.